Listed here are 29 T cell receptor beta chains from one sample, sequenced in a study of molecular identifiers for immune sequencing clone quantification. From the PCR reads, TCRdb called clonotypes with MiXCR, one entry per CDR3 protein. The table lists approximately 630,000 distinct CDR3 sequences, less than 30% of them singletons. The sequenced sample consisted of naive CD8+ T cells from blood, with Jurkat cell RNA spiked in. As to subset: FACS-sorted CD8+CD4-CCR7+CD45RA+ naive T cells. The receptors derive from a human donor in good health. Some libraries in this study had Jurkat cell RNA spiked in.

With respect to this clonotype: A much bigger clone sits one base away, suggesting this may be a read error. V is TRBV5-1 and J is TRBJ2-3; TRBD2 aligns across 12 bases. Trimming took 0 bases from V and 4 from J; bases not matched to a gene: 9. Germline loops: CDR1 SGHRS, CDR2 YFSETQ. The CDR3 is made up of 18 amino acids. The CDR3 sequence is CASSLVLLAGGVPDTQYF. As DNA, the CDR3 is TGCGCCAGCAGCTTGGTTCTCCTAGCGGGAGGGGTACCAGATACGCAGTATTTT.

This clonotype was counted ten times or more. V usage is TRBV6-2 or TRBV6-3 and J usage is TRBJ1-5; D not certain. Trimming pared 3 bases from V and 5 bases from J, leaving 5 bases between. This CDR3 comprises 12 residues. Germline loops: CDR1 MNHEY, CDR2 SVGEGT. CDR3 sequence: CASSYGYQPQHF. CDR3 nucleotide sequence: TGTGCCAGCAGTTATGGGTATCAGCCCCAGCATTTT.

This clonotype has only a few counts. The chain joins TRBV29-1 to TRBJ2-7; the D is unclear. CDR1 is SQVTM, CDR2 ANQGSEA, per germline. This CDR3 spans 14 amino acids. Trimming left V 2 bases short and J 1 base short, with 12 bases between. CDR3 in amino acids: CSVELESYSYEQYF. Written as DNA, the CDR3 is TGCAGCGTTGAATTGGAGTCGTATTCCTACGAGCAGTACTTC.

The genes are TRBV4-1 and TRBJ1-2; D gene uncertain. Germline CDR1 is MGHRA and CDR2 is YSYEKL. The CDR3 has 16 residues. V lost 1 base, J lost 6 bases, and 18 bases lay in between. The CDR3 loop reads CASSQGPSATSDGYTF. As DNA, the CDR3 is TGCGCCAGCAGCCAAGGCCCGTCAGCCACAAGCGATGGCTACACCTTC.

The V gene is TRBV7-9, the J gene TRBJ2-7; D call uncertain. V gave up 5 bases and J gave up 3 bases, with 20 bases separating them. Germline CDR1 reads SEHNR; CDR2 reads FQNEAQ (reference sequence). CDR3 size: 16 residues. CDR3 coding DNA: TGTGCCAGCAGCAACGACTTGGCCAACCCCTACTACGAGCAGTACTTC. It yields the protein CASSNDLANPYYEQYF.

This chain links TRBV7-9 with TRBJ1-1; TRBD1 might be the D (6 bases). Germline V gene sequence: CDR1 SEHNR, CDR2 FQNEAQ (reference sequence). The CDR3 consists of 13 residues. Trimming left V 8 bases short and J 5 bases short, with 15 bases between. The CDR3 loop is CASVSGVRTEAFF. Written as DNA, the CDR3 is TGTGCCAGCGTGTCAGGGGTTAGAACTGAAGCTTTCTTT.

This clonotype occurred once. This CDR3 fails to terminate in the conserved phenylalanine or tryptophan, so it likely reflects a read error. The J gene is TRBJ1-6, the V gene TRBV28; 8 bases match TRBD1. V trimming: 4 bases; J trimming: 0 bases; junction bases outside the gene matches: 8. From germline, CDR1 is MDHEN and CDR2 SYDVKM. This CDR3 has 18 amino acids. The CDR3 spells CASSYPQGESSYNSPLHI. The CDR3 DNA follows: TGTGCCAGCAGTTATCCACAGGGGGAAAGCTCCTATAATTCACCCCTCCACATT.

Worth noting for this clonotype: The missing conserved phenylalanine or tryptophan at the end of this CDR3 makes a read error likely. This CDR3 is CASSLDGYDNEQFS. CDR3 nucleotides: TGTGCCAGCAGCTTAGACGGGTACGACAATGAGCAGTTCTCC. The rearrangement joins TRBV13 to TRBJ2-1; D is uncertain. The CDR3 consists of 14 residues. V was pared by 1 base and J by 5 bases, with 9 bases between. Germline assignment: CDR1 PRHDT and CDR2 FYEKMQ (reference sequence).

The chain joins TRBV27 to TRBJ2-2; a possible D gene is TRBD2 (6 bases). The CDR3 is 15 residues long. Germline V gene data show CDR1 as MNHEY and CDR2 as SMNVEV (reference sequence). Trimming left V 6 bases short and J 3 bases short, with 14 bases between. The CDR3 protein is CASSLIGGYTGELFF. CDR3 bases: TGTGCCAGCAGCCTAATCGGGGGATACACCGGGGAGCTGTTTTTT.

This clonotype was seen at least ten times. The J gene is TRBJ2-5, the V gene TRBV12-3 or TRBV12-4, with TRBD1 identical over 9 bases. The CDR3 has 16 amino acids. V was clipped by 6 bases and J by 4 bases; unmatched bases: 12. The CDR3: CASRPSWDRVRETQYF. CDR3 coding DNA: TGTGCCAGCAGGCCCTCATGGGACAGGGTACGAGAGACCCAGTACTTC.

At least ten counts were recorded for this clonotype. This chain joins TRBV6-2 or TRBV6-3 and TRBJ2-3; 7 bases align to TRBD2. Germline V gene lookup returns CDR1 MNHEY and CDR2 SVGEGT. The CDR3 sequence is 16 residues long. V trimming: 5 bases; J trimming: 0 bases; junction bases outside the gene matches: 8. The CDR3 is CASSGLERDSTDTQYF. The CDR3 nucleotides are TGTGCCAGCAGTGGACTCGAGCGGGATAGCACAGATACGCAGTATTTT.

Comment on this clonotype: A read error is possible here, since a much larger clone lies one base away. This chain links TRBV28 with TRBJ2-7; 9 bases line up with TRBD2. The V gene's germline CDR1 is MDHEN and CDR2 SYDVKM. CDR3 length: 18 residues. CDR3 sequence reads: CASSFLRLAELLSYGQYF. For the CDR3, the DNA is TGTGCCAGCAGTTTCTTGCGACTAGCGGAGCTACTGTCCTACGGGCAGTACTTC.

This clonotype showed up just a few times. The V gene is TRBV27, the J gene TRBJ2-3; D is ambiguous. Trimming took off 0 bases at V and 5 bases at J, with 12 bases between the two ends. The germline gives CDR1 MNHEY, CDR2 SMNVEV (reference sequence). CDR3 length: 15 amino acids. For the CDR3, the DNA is TGTGCCAGCAGTTTATCGTCCATCCCGGGAGATACGCAGTATTTT. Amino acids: CASSLSSIPGDTQYF.

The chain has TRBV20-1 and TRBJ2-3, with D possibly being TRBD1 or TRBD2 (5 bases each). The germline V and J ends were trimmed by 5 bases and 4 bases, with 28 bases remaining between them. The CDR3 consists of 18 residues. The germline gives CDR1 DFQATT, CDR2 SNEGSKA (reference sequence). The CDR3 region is CSAQRLIPGIDSADTQYF. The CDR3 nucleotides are TGCAGTGCTCAACGCCTCATCCCCGGGATTGACAGCGCAGATACGCAGTATTTT.

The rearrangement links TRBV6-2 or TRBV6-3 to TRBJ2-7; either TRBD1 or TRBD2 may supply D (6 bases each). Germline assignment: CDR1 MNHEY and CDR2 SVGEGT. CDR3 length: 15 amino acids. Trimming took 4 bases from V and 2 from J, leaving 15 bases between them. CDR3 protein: CASSSDRRGPYEQYF. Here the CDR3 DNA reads TGTGCCAGCAGTTCCGACAGGAGGGGACCCTACGAGCAGTACTTC.

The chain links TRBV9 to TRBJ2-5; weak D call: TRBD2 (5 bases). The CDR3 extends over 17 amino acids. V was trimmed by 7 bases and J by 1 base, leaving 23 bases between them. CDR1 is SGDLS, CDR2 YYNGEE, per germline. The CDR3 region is CASCADRVRAGQETQYF. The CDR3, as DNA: TGTGCCAGCTGCGCTGACCGGGTGCGGGCGGGCCAAGAGACCCAGTACTTC.

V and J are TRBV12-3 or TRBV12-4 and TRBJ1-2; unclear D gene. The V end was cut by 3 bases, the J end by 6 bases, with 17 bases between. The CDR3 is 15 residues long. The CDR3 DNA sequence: TGTGCCAGCAGTTTCGGGGATCGAAATCAGGATGGCTACACCTTC. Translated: CASSFGDRNQDGYTF.

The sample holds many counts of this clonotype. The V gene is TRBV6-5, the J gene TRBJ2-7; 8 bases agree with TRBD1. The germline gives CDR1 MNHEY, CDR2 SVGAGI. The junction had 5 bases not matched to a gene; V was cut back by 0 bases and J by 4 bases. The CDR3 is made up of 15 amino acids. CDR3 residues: CASSYSGQEEYEQYF. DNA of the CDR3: TGTGCCAGCAGTTACTCGGGACAGGAGGAATACGAGCAGTACTTC.

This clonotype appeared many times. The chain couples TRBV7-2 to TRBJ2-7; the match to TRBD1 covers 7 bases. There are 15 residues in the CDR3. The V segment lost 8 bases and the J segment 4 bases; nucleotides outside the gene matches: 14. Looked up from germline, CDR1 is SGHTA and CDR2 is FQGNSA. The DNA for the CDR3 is TGTGCCAGCGCCCCCAGGGAACGGGACAGTTACGAGCAGTACTTC. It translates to CASAPRERDSYEQYF.

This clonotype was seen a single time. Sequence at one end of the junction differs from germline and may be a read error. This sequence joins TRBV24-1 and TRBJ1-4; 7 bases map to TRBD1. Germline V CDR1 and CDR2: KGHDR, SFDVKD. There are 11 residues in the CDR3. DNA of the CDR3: TGTGCCACGGGACAGAATGAAAAACTGCTTTTT. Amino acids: CATGQNEKLLF.

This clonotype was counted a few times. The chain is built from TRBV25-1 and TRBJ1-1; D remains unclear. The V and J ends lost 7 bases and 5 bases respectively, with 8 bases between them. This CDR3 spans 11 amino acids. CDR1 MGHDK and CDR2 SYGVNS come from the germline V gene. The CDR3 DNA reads TGTGCCAGCATGGGAGGTACTGAAGCTTTCTTT. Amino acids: CASMGGTEAFF.

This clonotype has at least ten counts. In nucleotides, the CDR3 is TGTGCCACCAGACCGACACAGGGGACCCAGTACTTC. It yields the protein CATRPTQGTQYF. The V and J genes are TRBV15 and TRBJ2-5; D might be TRBD1 (6 bases). The germline V and J ends were trimmed by 6 bases and 7 bases, with 12 bases remaining between them. CDR1 is LNHNV, CDR2 YYDKDF, per germline (reference sequence). There are 12 residues in the CDR3.

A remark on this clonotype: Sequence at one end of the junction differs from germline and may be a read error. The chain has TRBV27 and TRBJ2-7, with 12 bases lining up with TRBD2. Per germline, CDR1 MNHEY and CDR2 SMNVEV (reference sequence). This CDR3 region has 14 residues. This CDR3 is CARSLSVTSGRPHF. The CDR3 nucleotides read TGTGCCAGAAGTTTATCGGTTACTAGCGGGAGGCCTCACTTC.

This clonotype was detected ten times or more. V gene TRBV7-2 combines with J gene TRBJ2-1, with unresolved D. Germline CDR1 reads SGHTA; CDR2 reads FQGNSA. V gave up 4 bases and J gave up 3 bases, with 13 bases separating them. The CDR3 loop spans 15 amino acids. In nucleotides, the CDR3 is TGTGCCAGCAGCTCAGCAGAAACACTCTACAATGAGCAGTTCTTC. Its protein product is CASSSAETLYNEQFF.

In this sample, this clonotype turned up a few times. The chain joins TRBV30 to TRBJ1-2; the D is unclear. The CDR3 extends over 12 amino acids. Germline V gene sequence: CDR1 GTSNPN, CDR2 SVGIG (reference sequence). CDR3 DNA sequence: TGTGCTTTTGACAAGTCATACTATGGCTACACCTTC. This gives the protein CAFDKSYYGYTF.

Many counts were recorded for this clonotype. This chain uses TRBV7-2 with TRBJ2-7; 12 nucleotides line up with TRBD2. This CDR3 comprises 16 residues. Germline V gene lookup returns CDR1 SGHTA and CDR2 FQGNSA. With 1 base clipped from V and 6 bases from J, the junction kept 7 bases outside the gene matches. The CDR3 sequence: CASSLVASGRAGEQYF. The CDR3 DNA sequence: TGTGCCAGCAGCTTAGTTGCTAGCGGGAGGGCCGGCGAGCAGTACTTC. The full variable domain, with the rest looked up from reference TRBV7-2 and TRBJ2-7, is GAGVSQSPSNKVTEKGKDVELRCDPISGHTALYWYRQSLGQGLEFLIYFQGNSAPDKSGLPSDRFSAERTGGSVSTLTIQRTQQEDSAVYLCASSLVASGRAGEQYFGPGTRLTVT.

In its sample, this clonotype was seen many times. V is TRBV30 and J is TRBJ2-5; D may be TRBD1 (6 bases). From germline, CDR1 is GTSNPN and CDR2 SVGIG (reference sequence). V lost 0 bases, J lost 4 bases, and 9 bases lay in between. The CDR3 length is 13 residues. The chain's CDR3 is CAWSVGTPETQYF. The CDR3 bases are TGTGCCTGGAGTGTTGGGACACCAGAGACCCAGTACTTC.

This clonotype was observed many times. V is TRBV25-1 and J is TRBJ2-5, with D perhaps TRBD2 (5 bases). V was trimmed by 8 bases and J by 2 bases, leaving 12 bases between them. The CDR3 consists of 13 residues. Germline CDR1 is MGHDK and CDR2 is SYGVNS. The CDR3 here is CASGVGLQETQYF. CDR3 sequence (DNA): TGTGCCAGCGGGGTCGGACTGCAAGAGACCCAGTACTTC.

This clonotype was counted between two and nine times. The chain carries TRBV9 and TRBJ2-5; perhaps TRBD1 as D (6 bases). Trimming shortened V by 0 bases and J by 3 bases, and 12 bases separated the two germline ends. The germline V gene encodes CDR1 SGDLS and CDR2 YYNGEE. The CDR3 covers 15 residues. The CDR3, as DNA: TGTGCCAGCAGCGTAGGGGGGCCGGGCAAAGAGACCCAGTACTTC. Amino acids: CASSVGGPGKETQYF.